This T cell receptor (beta chain) was identified during a study of blood T cell repertoires in COVID-19. Study-wide background: COVID-19 samples, acute and convalescent, were from the United States, Italy and Spain. The analysed material was cDNA or gDNA that came from T cells, B-cell-depleted T cells, or PBMCs.

Germline V gene sequence: CDR1 SNHLY, CDR2 FYNNEI. Trimming cost V 6 bases and J 0 bases; bases outside gene matches: 0. This CDR3 has 13 amino acids. For recovered donors of Cohort 3, there were two negative PCRs, clearance, or symptom resolution. Clones were sequenced by immunoSEQ multiplex PCR, and TCRdb holds only the in-frame ones, with some missing. The table includes a few hundred thousand clones, roughly 85% detected once. Sequences were obtained from PBMCs or T cells enriched from blood (not recorded which). This sequence originates from a woman aged 25-40 years who had recovered from COVID-19. The V call is TRBV2, the J call TRBJ2-5, with 8 bases that match TRBD1. The CDR3 is CASRGQDQETQYF. The DNA of the CDR3 is TGTGCCAGCAGGGGACAGGACCAAGAGACCCAGTACTTC.